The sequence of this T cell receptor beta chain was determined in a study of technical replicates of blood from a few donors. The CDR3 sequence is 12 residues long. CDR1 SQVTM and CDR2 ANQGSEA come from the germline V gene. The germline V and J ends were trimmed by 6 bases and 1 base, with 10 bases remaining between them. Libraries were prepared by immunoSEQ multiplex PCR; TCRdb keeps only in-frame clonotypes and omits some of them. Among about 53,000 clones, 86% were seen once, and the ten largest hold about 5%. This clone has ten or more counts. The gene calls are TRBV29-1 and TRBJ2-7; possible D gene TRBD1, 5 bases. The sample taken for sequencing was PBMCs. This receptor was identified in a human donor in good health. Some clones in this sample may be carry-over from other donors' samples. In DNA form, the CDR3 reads TGCAGCGTAAAAGGGGCGTCCTACGAGCAGTACTTC. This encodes CSVKGASYEQYF.